The 31 T cell receptor beta chains presented below share a single source sample, sequenced in a study of OX40 agonist ivuxolimab in advanced cancers. The repertoire was sequenced with immunoSEQ multiplex PCR; TCRdb's copy has only in-frame clones and lacks some. The sample includes more than 50,000 clones, 82% of them seen just once. Sample: CD4+ or CD8+ T cells sorted from blood, taken in a trial of the OX40 agonist ivuxolimab. The receptors were sampled from an adult with an advanced solid tumor such as melanoma, head and neck, liver or kidney cancer.

The chain couples TRBV7-3 to TRBJ2-5; TRBD1 aligns across 8 bases. Trimming removed 4 bases from V and 1 base from J; junction bases left unmatched: 14. Germline CDR1 is SGHTA and CDR2 is FQGTGA. The CDR3 extends over 18 amino acids. The chain's CDR3 is CASSSSGPGTGGQETQYF. Here the CDR3 DNA reads TGTGCCAGCAGCTCTAGTGGTCCCGGGACAGGAGGCCAAGAGACCCAGTACTTC.

This chain uses TRBV30 with TRBJ2-2; D ambiguous. The germline V and J ends were trimmed by 0 bases and 6 bases, with 8 bases remaining between them. Germline CDR1 GTSNPN, CDR2 SVGIG (reference sequence). The CDR3 sequence is 13 residues long. CDR3 amino acids: CAWSVVVAGELFF. The CDR3 DNA is TGTGCCTGGAGTGTAGTCGTAGCCGGGGAGCTGTTTTTT.

The CDR3: CASSPLGDRGYYGYTF. As DNA, the CDR3 is TGTGCCAGTAGTCCCCTTGGGGACAGGGGGTACTATGGCTACACCTTC. The chain employs TRBV19 and TRBJ1-2, with 11 bases identical to TRBD1. The V segment lost 5 bases and the J segment 3 bases; nucleotides outside the gene matches: 8. The length of the CDR3 is 16 residues. Germline CDR1 and CDR2: LNHDA and SQIVND (reference sequence).

The genes are TRBV11-2 and TRBJ2-7, with D uncertain. Germline lookup yields CDR1 SGHAT and CDR2 FQNNGV. The CDR3 length is 13 residues. V lost 4 bases, J lost 0 bases, and 7 bases lay in between. DNA of the CDR3: TGTGCCAGCAGCTCGGTGAGCTCCTACGAGCAGTACTTC. Protein: CASSSVSSYEQYF.

This clone has only a few counts. The gene calls are TRBV5-5 and TRBJ1-5, with D possibly TRBD1 on 6 matching bases. The CDR3 is 14 amino acids. Germline CDR1 reads SGHKS; CDR2 reads YYEKEE (reference sequence). The V end was cut by 2 bases, the J end by 5 bases, with 11 bases between. CDR3 region: CASSLGQLDQPQHF. The CDR3 nucleotides read TGTGCCAGCAGCTTAGGACAGTTGGATCAGCCCCAGCATTTT.

The chain couples TRBV9 to TRBJ1-4, with 7 nucleotides matching TRBD1. The germline V gene encodes CDR1 SGDLS and CDR2 YYNGEE. V lost 3 bases, J lost 7 bases, and 6 bases stayed unmatched. This CDR3 is built from 14 residues. The CDR3 DNA sequence: TGTGCCAGCAGCGCGGGACAGATGAGTGAAAAACTGTTTTTT. It specifies CASSAGQMSEKLFF.

The chain's CDR3 is CASSSQGSGIQETQYF. In DNA form, the CDR3 reads TGTGCCAGCAGCTCCCAGGGTAGCGGGATCCAAGAGACCCAGTACTTC. This sequence joins TRBV7-3 and TRBJ2-5, with 8 bases aligning to TRBD2. The V gene's germline CDR1 is SGHTA and CDR2 FQGTGA. The V and J ends lost 4 bases and 1 base, in that order; junction bases with no gene match: 8. The CDR3 has 16 amino acids.

This clone was seen a single time. The J gene is TRBJ1-1, the V gene TRBV11-2; D gene ambiguous. Germline CDR1 reads SGHAT; CDR2 reads FQNNGV. V was cut by 1 base and J by 0 bases, with 15 bases left in between. This CDR3 contains 17 residues. CDR3: CASSLGAEHRLNTEAFF. In nucleotides, the CDR3 is TGTGCCAGCAGCTTAGGCGCGGAACACCGCTTGAACACTGAAGCTTTCTTT.

This clone occurred once. V usage is TRBV6-5 and J usage is TRBJ2-1; 10 bases are a match to TRBD2. CDR3 size: 14 residues. Per the germline V gene, CDR1 is MNHEY and CDR2 is SVGAGI. J was trimmed by 9 bases and V by 4 bases; bases with no gene match: 6. The CDR3 protein is CASSLAGGRGEQFF. CDR3 coding DNA: TGTGCCAGCAGTTTAGCGGGGGGAAGAGGTGAGCAGTTCTTC.

This clone was seen a single time. This chain connects TRBV28 to TRBJ1-1; a weak D match, TRBD1 (5 bases). V was pared by 5 bases and J by 11 bases, with 21 bases between. CDR3 length equals 14 residues. Per germline, CDR1 MDHEN and CDR2 SYDVKM. The CDR3 DNA reads TGTGCCAGCAGTCCCGGTTGGCAGGGAGATGGCGCTTTCTTT. This encodes CASSPGWQGDGAFF.

The chain recombines TRBV28 with TRBJ1-4; TRBD1 matches at 10 bases. This CDR3 is built from 16 residues. The V and J ends lost 4 bases and 5 bases, in that order; junction bases with no gene match: 7. CDR1 is MDHEN and CDR2 is SYDVKM in the germline V gene. Here the CDR3 DNA reads TGTGCCAGCAGTTCCTCCGGGACAGGGGTGAATGAAAAACTGTTTTTT. Translated: CASSSSGTGVNEKLFF.

The chain links TRBV19 to TRBJ1-1, with D perhaps matching TRBD1 (6 bases). Germline V gene data show CDR1 as LNHDA and CDR2 as SQIVND (reference sequence). The CDR3 spans 17 residues. Trimming took off 0 bases at V and 1 base at J, with 15 bases between the two ends. The DNA for the CDR3 is TGTGCCAGTAGTATAGATGTGACAGGCAAGGAGAACACTGAAGCTTTCTTT. Translated, it gives CASSIDVTGKENTEAFF. Complete variable domain (other parts from reference TRBV19 and TRBJ1-1): DGGITQSPKYLFRKEGQNVTLSCEQNLNHDAMYWYRQDPGQGLRLIYYSQIVNDFQKGDIAEGYSVSREKKESFPLTVTSAQKNPTAFYLCASSIDVTGKENTEAFFGQGTRLTVV.

CDR3: CASSYLYGYTF. CDR3 coding DNA: TGTGCCAGCAGCTATCTCTATGGCTACACCTTC. The chain has TRBV5-8 and TRBJ1-2; D unresolved. V lost 3 bases and J lost 4, with 4 bases in between. This CDR3 has 11 residues. The germline CDR1 and CDR2 sequences are SGHTS and YDEGEE.

The V and J genes are TRBV19 and TRBJ1-1; 9 bases match TRBD1. This CDR3 is 17 amino acids long. Germline V gene sequence: CDR1 LNHDA, CDR2 SQIVND (reference sequence). V trimming: 7 bases; J trimming: 0 bases; junction bases outside the gene matches: 12. CDR3 bases: TGTGCCAGTATGCAGACAGGGGGTAGTTACATGAACACTGAAGCTTTCTTT. This codes for CASMQTGGSYMNTEAFF.

By its share, this clone is medium-sized. V gene TRBV2 combines with J gene TRBJ1-2; D perhaps matches TRBD1 (6 bases). The germline CDR1 and CDR2 sequences are SNHLY and FYNNEI. The CDR3 is 14 amino acids. With 7 bases removed from V and 4 bases from J, the gap between germline ends came to 16 bases. The CDR3 region is CASTLDGTTYGYTF. The CDR3 nucleotides are TGTGCCAGCACGCTAGACGGGACAACCTATGGCTACACCTTC.

This chain uses TRBV5-1 with TRBJ1-4, with D uncertain. Per germline, CDR1 SGHRS and CDR2 YFSETQ. V lost 4 bases to trimming and J lost 2 bases, with 12 bases between them. CDR3 length: 15 residues. The chain's CDR3 is CASSKNQGTNEKLFF. As DNA, the CDR3 is TGCGCCAGCAGCAAGAACCAAGGGACTAATGAAAAACTGTTTTTT.

The V gene is TRBV19, the J gene TRBJ2-1, with 10 bases lining up with TRBD2. The germline V gene encodes CDR1 LNHDA and CDR2 SQIVND (reference sequence). CDR3 length: 17 amino acids. V was clipped by 1 base and J by 0 bases; unmatched bases: 3. The CDR3 reads CASSIGSGGSSYNEQFF. The CDR3 DNA is TGTGCCAGTAGTATAGGTAGCGGGGGGTCCTCCTACAATGAGCAGTTCTTC.

The rearrangement links TRBV7-2 to TRBJ2-1, with TRBD2 matching 12 bases. Trimming cost V 7 bases and J 4 bases; bases outside gene matches: 2. The CDR3 spans 14 residues. The germline gives CDR1 SGHTA, CDR2 FQGNSA. The CDR3 coding sequence is TGTGCCAGCAACCTAGCGGGGGGGTACAATGAGCAGTTCTTC. Amino acids: CASNLAGGYNEQFF. Using reference TRBV7-2 and TRBJ2-1 for the parts outside the CDR3, the full variable domain is GAGVSQSPSNKVTEKGKDVELRCDPISGHTALYWYRQSLGQGLEFLIYFQGNSAPDKSGLPSDRFSAERTGGSVSTLTIQRTQQEDSAVYLCASNLAGGYNEQFFGPGTRLTVL.

The V gene is TRBV9, the J gene TRBJ2-3, with TRBD2 as a possible D gene (6 bases). This CDR3 is built from 15 residues. V was shortened by 0 bases and J by 2 bases, with 10 bases between the two germline ends. CDR1 and CDR2 from the germline V gene are SGDLS and YYNGEE. Written as DNA, the CDR3 is TGTGCCAGCAGCGTAGGCGCGGGGTTCACAGATACGCAGTATTTT. Encoded protein: CASSVGAGFTDTQYF.

This sequence joins TRBV18 and TRBJ1-4, with D hard to call. CDR3 length: 14 residues. V dropped 2 bases and J dropped 7 bases, with 11 bases sitting between them. Germline V CDR1 and CDR2: KGHSH, LQKENI. The CDR3 loop reads CASSPRSHSEKLFF. CDR3 DNA sequence: TGTGCCAGCTCACCAAGGAGTCATAGTGAAAAACTGTTTTTT. The complete variable domain, with remaining parts taken from reference TRBV18 and TRBJ1-4, reads NAGVMQNPRHLVRRRGQEARLRCSPMKGHSHVYWYRQLPEEGLKFMVYLQKENIIDESGMPKERFSAEFPKEGPSILRIQQVVRGDSAAYFCASSPRSHSEKLFFGSGTQLSVL.

The J gene is TRBJ2-5, the V gene TRBV11-2; 12 nucleotides line up with TRBD2. The ends lost 3 bases at V and 4 bases at J; junction bases unmatched: 9. The CDR3 runs to 17 residues. Per germline, CDR1 SGHAT and CDR2 FQNNGV. CDR3 loop: CASSFLAGGQLGETQYF. DNA of the CDR3: TGTGCCAGCAGCTTCCTAGCGGGAGGGCAATTGGGAGAGACCCAGTACTTC.

This chain links TRBV7-3 with TRBJ2-1, with 12 bases matching TRBD2. CDR1 and CDR2 from the germline V gene are SGHTA and FQGTGA. The CDR3 contains 14 residues. V lost 4 bases, J lost 7 bases, and 2 bases stayed unmatched. The CDR3 DNA follows: TGTGCCAGCAGCTCAGGGACTAGCGGGAATGAGCAGTTCTTC. Its translation: CASSSGTSGNEQFF.

This clone has a handful of counts. The chain is built from TRBV6-5 and TRBJ2-7; no firm D call. V was trimmed by 2 bases and J by 6 bases, leaving 5 bases between them. The CDR3 runs to 11 residues. The V gene's germline CDR1 is MNHEY and CDR2 SVGAGI. The CDR3: CASSYEREQYF. For the CDR3, the DNA is TGTGCCAGCAGTTACGAGCGCGAGCAGTACTTC.

This clone was detected a few times. The chain combines TRBV5-4 with TRBJ2-3; either TRBD1 or TRBD2 may supply D (5 bases each). Germline V gene sequence: CDR1 SGHNT, CDR2 YYREEE (reference sequence). This CDR3 comprises 14 residues. V gave up 0 bases and J gave up 1 base, with 6 bases separating them. The CDR3 protein is CASSLGGGTDTQYF. The CDR3 region has the DNA TGTGCCAGCAGCTTGGGAGGGGGCACAGATACGCAGTATTTT. Full variable domain (remainder filled in from reference TRBV5-4 and TRBJ2-3): ETGVTQSPTHLIKTRGQQVTLRCSSQSGHNTVSWYQQALGQGPQFIFQYYREEENGRGNFPPRFSGLQFPNYSSELNVNALELDDSALYLCASSLGGGTDTQYFGPGTRLTVL.

The chain links TRBV7-6 to TRBJ2-2; no definite D call. The CDR3 is 15 amino acids. V lost 2 bases to trimming and J lost 3 bases, with 10 bases between them. Germline CDR1 reads SGHVS; CDR2 reads FNYEAQ. The CDR3 loop is CASSLQAVDTGELFF. The CDR3 DNA reads as TGTGCCAGCAGCTTACAGGCGGTGGACACCGGGGAGCTGTTTTTT.

V gene TRBV6-5 combines with J gene TRBJ2-7, with TRBD1 matching over 9 bases. The junction had 5 bases not matched to a gene; V was cut back by 5 bases and J by 3 bases. The CDR3 consists of 14 residues. Germline assignment: CDR1 MNHEY and CDR2 SVGAGI. The CDR3 sequence is CASSAGGQGYEQYF. CDR3 sequence (DNA): TGTGCCAGCAGTGCAGGGGGACAGGGCTACGAGCAGTACTTC.

V usage is TRBV5-6 and J usage is TRBJ2-2; no definite D call. The V and J ends lost 1 base and 5 bases respectively, with 6 bases between them. Germline CDR1 SGHDT, CDR2 YYEEEE. CDR3 length equals 13 residues. CDR3 loop: CASSLRTTGELFF. The CDR3, as DNA: TGTGCCAGCAGCTTGAGAACGACCGGGGAGCTGTTTTTT.

The chain combines TRBV28 with TRBJ2-7; D uncertain. V was cut by 8 bases and J by 3 bases, with 14 bases left in between. This CDR3 is built from 13 residues. The germline CDR1 and CDR2 sequences are MDHEN and SYDVKM. The CDR3 DNA is TGTGCCAGCCGCTTCTTGAACCGCTACGAGCAGTACTTC. Protein: CASRFLNRYEQYF.

This chain uses TRBV7-2 with TRBJ1-2; D remains ambiguous. V was shortened by 2 bases and J by 4 bases, with 14 bases between the two germline ends. This CDR3 is built from 15 residues. Germline-derived CDR1 and CDR2 are SGHTA and FQGNSA. CDR3 in DNA: TGTGCCAGCAGCTTAAGGGCCAAACCCCTCTATGGCTACACCTTC. The encoded protein is CASSLRAKPLYGYTF.

The chain employs TRBV15 and TRBJ2-7, with 10 nucleotides matching TRBD1. J gave up 6 bases and V 3 bases, and 8 bases lay outside the gene matches. This CDR3 region has 15 residues. Germline V CDR1 and CDR2: LNHNV, YYDKDF (reference sequence). CDR3 in DNA: TGTGCCACCAGCAGTCCGGGACAGGGGACTGGCGAGCAGTACTTC. Protein product: CATSSPGQGTGEQYF. Filled out from reference TRBV15 and TRBJ2-7, the complete variable domain reads DAMVIQNPRYQVTQFGKPVTLSCSQTLNHNVMYWYQQKSSQAPKLLFHYYDKDFNNEADTPDNFQSRRPNTSFCFLDIRSPGLGDTAMYLCATSSPGQGTGEQYFGPGTRLTVT.

V gene TRBV6-1 combines with J gene TRBJ1-1; TRBD1 matches at 10 bases. The germline V gene encodes CDR1 MNHNS and CDR2 SASEGT. The CDR3 contains 15 residues. V gave up 6 bases and J gave up 4 bases; unmatched junction bases: 8. This CDR3 reads CASSPGTGVSTEAFF. CDR3 in DNA: TGTGCCAGCAGCCCCGGGACAGGGGTTTCCACTGAAGCTTTCTTT.